This T cell receptor beta chain was found in a study of shared clonotypes between healthy human individuals (TCRdb year 2020). With respect to the entire study: The cohort comprised a couple of women and a few men aged 18 to 49 years. For each donor, CD4 naive and CD4 memory were each given three plates, CD8 naive was given two plates, and CD8 memory was given one plate. To estimate repertoire size and how much clonotypes are shared between individuals, the study performed deep sequencing of blood TCR repertoires from 4 to 6 healthy adults. Different laboratories and diverse techniques were used to prepare libraries and sequence TCR repertoires, to increase sequencing depth and limit assay-specific biases. Each donor's leukapheresis produced roughly between roughly 0.94 and 9.5 billion PBMCs.

Using the deep immunoSEQ assay, TCR CDR3 regions were amplified from genomic DNA by multiplex PCR. Extracted genomic DNA from each cell subset was distributed evenly across all wells of several immunoSEQ 96-well plates, and each plate was treated as a replicate. For sorted subsets, approximately 0.2 ug of genomic DNA, equivalent to 30,000 or so T cell genomes, went into each replicate PCR. The purified libraries were quantified using a Qubit 3.0 fluorometer, sized with a Bioanalyzer 2100, and then quantified again using the KAPA Library Quantification kit. Every immunoSEQ 96-well plate was sequenced on a dedicated single-read 150-cycle Illumina NextSeq 550 flow cell. In the authors' own workflow: The immunoSEQ output contained only junctional sequences without quality scores, so filtering could not match that applied to full-length reads. To assign V/J genes and CDR3, sequences were annotated against IMGT germline references using PyIR, a Python wrapper for IgBLAST v1.9. Reads were removed for weak V/J assignments (E-value above 1e-6), missing CDR3, stop codons, out-of-frame junctions, or ambiguous translated residues. V3J clonotypes were defined by identical inferred V gene, J gene, and CDR3 amino acid sequence. Percentage overlap between repertoires was computed as shared unique clonotypes divided by the size of the smaller repertoire. Repertoire richness was assessed with RTK rarefaction, the Chao1 estimator, and Recon v2.1 estimates of unobserved clonotypes. Generation probabilities for all TCRbeta clonotypes obtained by the gDNA method from several donors were computed using OLGA. This immuneACCESS table, as held by TCRdb, lists in-frame sequences with V and J called but not all clones. Of the missing ones, under half trace to an unresolved V gene in checked studies; the others have no known cause. From that table come the V and J calls and clone size; the DNA was used to work out D and trimming. This sample has about 1,500,000 clones in its table, and 95% to 97% of those were observed once. The ten largest clones capture more than 0.9% of the sample.

Healthy HIV-negative adults with no recently reported acute infections or vaccinations were included as donors. Only Caucasian adults living in Nashville, Tennessee, USA were represented among the donors. CD4+ T cells were enriched by magnetic negative selection, after which naive cells were positively selected on CD45RA and the negative fraction was taken as the memory subset. After blood collection by leukapheresis, PBMCs were isolated using Ficoll-Histopaque density gradient centrifugation and then cryopreserved in the vapor phase of liquid nitrogen. Purity and quantity of every magnetically sorted T cell population were checked by analytical flow cytometry. From each sorted fraction, genomic DNA was isolated and quantified by UV absorbance on a Nanodrop 2000c. This clone was recorded once. Its cognate antigen has yet to be identified. No base quality information exists; no much larger clone differs at one position.

The paper's findings and limits, for the study overall: Naive subsets generally had larger estimated clonotype richness than memory subsets. Incomplete sequencing was indicated by rarefaction of sorted-subset datasets, despite the large sequencing depth. Because the study included a small number of donors, the genetic and exposure-history diversity represented was limited. Compared with non-shared clonotypes, the clonotypes found in all four sorted-subset donors had higher generation probabilities. Sharing across a handful of donors was observed for approximately 5% of naive CD4, 3% to 4% of naive CD8, over 2% of memory CD4, and around 0.4% of memory CD8 clonotypes. Sampling was limited to blood, and TCR repertoires in tissue likely differ from TCR repertoires in blood. Pairwise subsampling indicated that sequencing depth was expected to affect the degree of clonotype sharing among donors.

Unmatched junction bases come to 25, with V trimmed by 0 bases and J by 3 bases. From the germline V gene, CDR1 is SGDLS and CDR2 is YYNGEE. Measured from the cysteine to the phenylalanine, the CDR3 is 24 residues long. Only CDR3 DNA is held: 72 bases, read in frame from base 1. The receptor chain draws on TRBV9 and TRBJ2-2; TRBD2 agrees with 11 junctional bases. The specimen was naive CD4+ T cells sorted from blood. The cell subset or site label for this specimen denotes: CD45RA+ positively selected. The receptor's source is a man younger than 40 in good health. CDR3 reads: CASSVDPIVWGTSGSKGDTGELFF. The DNA sequence is as follows: TGTGCCAGCAGCGTAGATCCCATCGTCTGGGGGACTAGCGGATCCAAGGGGGACACCGGGGAGCTGTTTTTT.